Below, one TCR beta chain is given with its context. Its antigen is unknown. The CDR3 length is 15 residues. Germline V lookup: CDR1 SEHNR, CDR2 FQNEAQ (reference sequence). J lost 0 bases, V lost 4 bases, and 4 bases had no gene match. This record comes from a study of cytomegalovirus exposure and HLA in healthy donors. Study conclusions and caveats: Later, an analysis found that common viral pathogens appeared to be linked with several of the most significant clusters. What TCR beta sequences reportedly achieved was accurate prediction of HLA-A and HLA-B alleles in most subjects.

Primers included in the PCR were 60 Vbeta and 13 Jbeta primers. Using immunoSEQ multiplex PCR, the repertoire was profiled, and TCRdb retains in-frame clones only, with some absent. Among around 190,000 clones, roughly 74% were seen once, and the ten largest hold approximately 2.6%. The specimen sequenced was PBMCs. The gene calls are TRBV7-9 and TRBJ2-3; 7 bases fit TRBD1. The TCR originated in a female donor in good health and CMV-seronegative. CDR3 coding DNA: TGTGCCAGCAGCTACCGACAGGGTAGCACAGATACGCAGTATTTT. Its protein is CASSYRQGSTDTQYF.